Included here is one T cell receptor beta chain sequence, with context. Its cognate antigen is unknown. Sequencing used immunoSEQ multiplex PCR; TCRdb keeps in-frame clones, though not all of them. In the table there are almost 8,500 clones, around nine tenths of which are singletons. The data stem from a study of STAT5B mutations in CD4+ large granular lymphocyte leukemia. Points from the study as a whole: Of heterogeneous patient samples, only five to seven CD4-sorted ones were compared for clonality. Top patient clones used TRBV06 genes more often: 8/27 versus 2/35 in controls.

The ends lost 1 base at V and 2 bases at J; junction bases unmatched: 0. Germline V gene data show CDR1 as SEHNR and CDR2 as FQNEAQ (reference sequence). This CDR3 region has 16 residues. This receptor was identified in a woman in her 70s with CD4+ T-cell large granular lymphocyte leukemia. The chain joins TRBV7-9 to TRBJ2-2, with TRBD1 matching 11 bases. The sample comprised PBMCs. CDR3 loop: CASSLGTGGNTGELFF. CDR3 nucleotide sequence: TGTGCCAGCAGCTTAGGGACAGGGGGCAACACCGGGGAGCTGTTTTTT.